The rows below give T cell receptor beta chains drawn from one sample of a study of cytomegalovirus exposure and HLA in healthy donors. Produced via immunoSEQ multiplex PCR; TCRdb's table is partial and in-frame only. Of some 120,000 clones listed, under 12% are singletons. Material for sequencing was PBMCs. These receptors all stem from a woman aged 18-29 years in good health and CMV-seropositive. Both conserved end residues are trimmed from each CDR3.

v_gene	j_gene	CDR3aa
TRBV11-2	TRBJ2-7	ASSLDRQSYEQY
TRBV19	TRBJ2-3	ASSIRDRDTQY
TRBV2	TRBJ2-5	ASSVTSGGIRRETQY
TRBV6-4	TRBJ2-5	ASSVTSGSETQY
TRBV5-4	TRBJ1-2	ASSIGEIWGYT
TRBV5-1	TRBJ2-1	ASSLGGESYNEQF
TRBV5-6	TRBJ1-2	ASSLLGAYGYT
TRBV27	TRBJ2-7	AVGGVPLYEQY
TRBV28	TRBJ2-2	ASSLSASGFTGELF
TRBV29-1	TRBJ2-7	SVKYTYEQY
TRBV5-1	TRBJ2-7	ASKPGQEVPGVEQY
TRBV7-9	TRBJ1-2	ASSQPGTGTSYGYT
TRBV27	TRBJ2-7	ATMTWGGQNYEQY
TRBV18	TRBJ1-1	ASSPQGKVGNTEAF
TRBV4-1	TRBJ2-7	ASSAGTTSSYEQY
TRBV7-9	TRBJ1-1	ASSASMNTEAF
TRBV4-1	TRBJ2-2	ASSHGTGYTGELF
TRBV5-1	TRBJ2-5	ASAGQGQETQY
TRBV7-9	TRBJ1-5	ASTASGERQPQH
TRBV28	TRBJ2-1	ASTWGAGARNEQF
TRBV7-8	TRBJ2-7	ASSLGLAGYEQY
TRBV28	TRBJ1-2	ASKATGFGEGYT
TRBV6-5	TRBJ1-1	ASTRVGGTEAF
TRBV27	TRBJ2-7	ASSLPGRDEQY
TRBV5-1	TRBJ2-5	ASSFGAGAEETQY
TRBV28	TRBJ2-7	ASSRTGISYEQY
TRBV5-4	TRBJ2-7	ASSPAGTGPEQY
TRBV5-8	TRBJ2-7	ASSFPNLAYEQY
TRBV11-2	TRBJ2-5	ASSGRTDQETQY
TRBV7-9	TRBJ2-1	ASSQEGLIMYNEQF
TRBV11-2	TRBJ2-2	ASSFSGDANTGELF
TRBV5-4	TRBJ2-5	ASSFTGGETQY
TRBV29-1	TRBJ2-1	SVSNNEQF
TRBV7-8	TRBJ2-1	ASSSLAGSSYNEQF
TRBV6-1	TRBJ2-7	ASSEGGLGAFEQY
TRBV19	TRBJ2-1	ASRRSRDRNEQF
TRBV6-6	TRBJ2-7	ASSYDAGEQY
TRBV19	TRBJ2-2	ASSTRGQNTGELF
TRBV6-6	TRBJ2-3	ASGRGYTDTQY
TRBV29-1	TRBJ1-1	SVSPPGQRSEAF
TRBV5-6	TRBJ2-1	ASSLGVPEYNEQF
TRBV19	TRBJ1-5	ASSIGSQGVQPQH